This TCR beta chain was documented in a study of tumor and adjacent non-tumor tissue in lung cancer. At least ten counts were recorded for this clonotype. The library came from three nested PCR rounds adapted from ARM-PCR protocols. One entry per CDR3 protein results from TCRdb running MiXCR on the multiplex PCR reads. The repertoire holds under 150,000 distinct CDR3 sequences, with approximately 72% as singletons. RNA was extracted from bulk tissue without any cell sorting. Material: lung tumor tissue. This sequence originates from a man aged 55 to 70 with small cell lung cancer.

In DNA form, the CDR3 reads TGTGCCAGCAGCCAAGAGCGGGAGGTGCACAATGAGCAGTTCTTC. This sequence encodes CASSQEREVHNEQFF. The chain couples TRBV4-2 to TRBJ2-1, with 8 nucleotides matching TRBD2. Unmatched junction bases numbered 3, after V lost 0 bases and J lost 5 bases. The CDR3 runs to 15 residues. The germline V gene encodes CDR1 LGHNA and CDR2 YNFKEQ.